This T cell receptor beta chain derives from a study of glioma-infiltrating T cells. Study results and caveats: Tissue and blood shared very few CDR3 sequences. Non-neoplastic patients had below-expected tissue-blood divergence, while all gliomas exceeded expectation.

Details on this clonotype: Its antigen is currently unknown. A junction end diverges from the germline sequence, so it may reflect a read error.

TCR alpha and beta CDR3 regions were amplified from RNA using iRepertoire nested multiplex PCR. Tissue mRNA or PBMC total RNA, about 90-450 ng, went into one-step reverse transcription and amplification. TCRdb ran MiXCR on the multiplex PCR reads and lists one entry per CDR3 protein. Of fewer than 110,000 distinct CDR3 sequences listed, 25% to 35% are singletons. CDR1 is SNHLY, CDR2 FYNNEI, per germline. The CDR3 extends over 17 amino acids. This chain joins TRBV2 and TRBJ2-3; TRBD2 is a possible D gene (6 bases). The sequenced material came from glioma tissue, nonneoplastic brain tissue, or PBMCs (not recorded which). The sequence derives from a human donor with low-grade glioma or glioblastoma, undergoing nonglioma brain surgery, or in good health (not recorded which). The CDR3 loop is CASSDGGTEGSTDMQYF. CDR3 nucleotides: TGTGCCAGCAGTGATGGAGGGACTGAGGGGAGTACAGATATGCAGTATTTT.